The 17 T cell receptor beta chains reported below all come from one sample, sequenced in a study of T cells in Graves' hyperthyroidism and ophthalmopathy. Regions amplified from RNA transcripts were the TCR beta CDR3 regions. The HTBI primer set drove a first-round RT-PCR of the TCR CDR3. TCRdb itself ran the multiplex PCR reads through MiXCR, one entry per CDR3 protein. The sample gives some 510,000 distinct CDR3 sequences, less than 25% of which show up once; 26% is in the top ten. Sequenced material: blood. These receptors all come from a man between 18 and 29 years old with Graves' hyperthyroidism.

This clonotype was counted only a few times. This chain links TRBV25-1 with TRBJ2-7, with unresolved D. V gave up 10 bases and J gave up 3 bases, with 22 bases separating them. The CDR3 has 15 amino acids. Germline lookup yields CDR1 MGHDK and CDR2 SYGVNS. The CDR3 DNA reads TGTGCCACCCTAACTCCGAGACACGGGTTCTACGAGCAGTACTTC. Protein: CATLTPRHGFYEQYF.

The chain joins TRBV30 to TRBJ2-7, with D tentatively TRBD1 or TRBD2 (6 bases each). There are 14 residues in the CDR3. Germline assignment: CDR1 GTSNPN and CDR2 SVGIG (reference sequence). V was trimmed by 0 bases and J by 0 bases, leaving 9 bases between them. This CDR3 reads CAWSVGGVSYEQYF. DNA for the CDR3: TGTGCCTGGAGTGTCGGGGGCGTCTCCTACGAGCAGTACTTC.

This chain uses TRBV12-3 or TRBV12-4 with TRBJ1-2; D perhaps matches TRBD1 (5 bases). The CDR3 is 15 residues long. The ends were cut back, 6 bases at V and 4 bases at J, with 18 bases in the middle. The CDR3 region has the DNA TGTGCCAGCAGCCCTCCTTGGGGCAGGGTCTATGGCTACACCTTC. It codes for CASSPPWGRVYGYTF.

This clonotype has at least ten counts. This sequence joins TRBV29-1 and TRBJ2-2; D might be TRBD2 (5 bases). The CDR3 runs 13 residues. Germline V CDR1 and CDR2: SQVTM, ANQGSEA. Trimming removed 4 bases from V and 6 bases from J, with 12 bases in between. The DNA for the CDR3 is TGCAGCGTTGTTAAGGATAGCGCCGGGGAGCTGTTTTTT. Protein product: CSVVKDSAGELFF.

This clonotype was seen at least ten times. The chain couples TRBV15 to TRBJ1-2; 9 bases match TRBD1. CDR3 length: 14 residues. Germline assignment: CDR1 LNHNV and CDR2 YYDKDF (reference sequence). V shed 1 base, J shed 6 bases, and the junction held 3 bases outside the gene matches. The CDR3 protein is CATSRGDRVDGYTF. CDR3 in DNA: TGTGCCACCAGCAGAGGGGACAGGGTCGATGGCTACACCTTC.

The chain employs TRBV6-1 and TRBJ2-7; D not resolved. The CDR3 contains 13 residues. From germline, CDR1 is MNHNS and CDR2 SASEGT. V shed 5 bases and J shed 2 bases, with 10 bases lying between them. CDR3 sequence: CASSHGRTYEQYF. CDR3 coding DNA: TGTGCCAGCAGTCATGGCAGAACCTACGAGCAGTACTTC.

There are many counts of this clonotype. The V call is TRBV20-1, the J call TRBJ1-5; TRBD1 aligns across 8 bases. Germline loops: CDR1 DFQATT, CDR2 SNEGSKA (reference sequence). Trimming at V came to 6 bases and at J to 5 bases, leaving 3 bases not matched to a gene. The CDR3 is 12 residues long. CDR3: CSALQGDQPQHF. The DNA of the CDR3 is TGCAGTGCGTTACAGGGGGATCAGCCCCAGCATTTT.

This sequence joins TRBV27 and TRBJ2-1; D gene ambiguous. The CDR3 length is 12 residues. The V end lost 4 bases, the J end lost 8 bases, and 9 bases lay between the germline ends. Germline lookup yields CDR1 MNHEY and CDR2 SMNVEV (reference sequence). The CDR3 loop reads CASSSHQDEQFF. The DNA for the CDR3 is TGTGCCAGCAGTTCCCACCAGGATGAGCAGTTCTTC.

A few counts support this clonotype. The V call is TRBV6-1, the J call TRBJ1-2, with TRBD1 matching 11 bases. The trim removed 11 bases at V and 8 bases at J, leaving 13 bases unmatched. CDR1 MNHNS and CDR2 SASEGT come from the germline V gene. The CDR3 extends over 14 amino acids. The CDR3 sequence is CASHLAGTGGGYTF. The CDR3 DNA follows: TGTGCCTCCCACCTTGCCGGGACAGGGGGAGGCTACACCTTC.

The CDR3 coding sequence is TGTGCCAGCAGTTTGGGGGAACTACTACGGAACACCATATATTTT. Residues: CASSLGELLRNTIYF. V is TRBV28 and J is TRBJ1-3; D possibly corresponds to TRBD1 (5 bases). Germline-derived CDR1 and CDR2 are MDHEN and SYDVKM. Trimming removed 3 bases from V and 7 bases from J, with 16 bases in between. CDR3 size: 15 residues.

The chain uses TRBV28 and TRBJ2-7; 8 bases map to TRBD1. The J segment lost 6 bases and the V segment lost 4 bases, leaving 8 bases of the junction unmatched. CDR3 size: 14 residues. In germline, CDR1 is MDHEN, CDR2 SYDVKM. CDR3 residues: CASSYRGKAREQYF. The DNA for the CDR3 is TGTGCCAGCAGTTACAGGGGGAAGGCACGCGAGCAGTACTTC.

As to this clonotype: A read error is possible here, since a much larger clone lies one base away. CDR3: CASSIGVQRRYQPQHF. CDR3 DNA: TGTGCCAGTAGTATCGGGGTACAGAGGCGGTATCAGCCCCAGCATTTT. This chain uses TRBV19 with TRBJ1-5; D unclear. Germline loops: CDR1 LNHDA, CDR2 SQIVND (reference sequence). V was shortened by 3 bases and J by 5 bases, with 17 bases between the two germline ends. The CDR3 extends over 16 amino acids.

To note about this clonotype: One base away lies a much larger clone, so this may be a sequencing read error. The V call is TRBV27, the J call TRBJ1-1; D not certain. CDR3 length equals 14 residues. Germline values: CDR1 MNHEY, CDR2 SMNVEV (reference sequence). The CDR3 protein is CASNPGGRNTEACF. CDR3 nucleotide sequence: TGTGCCAGCAACCCCGGAGGCAGAAACACTGAAGCTTGCTTT.

This clonotype appeared many times. The rearrangement joins TRBV7-9 to TRBJ2-7; no firm D call. Germline CDR1 and CDR2: SEHNR and FQNEAQ (reference sequence). There are 13 residues in the CDR3. Trimming removed 3 bases at V and 0 bases at J, with 6 bases between. CDR3 region: CASSLPSSYEQYF. CDR3 nucleotides: TGTGCCAGCAGCTTGCCGAGCTCCTACGAGCAGTACTTC.

The sample holds many counts of this clonotype. V and J are TRBV30 and TRBJ1-1; no clear D gene. Deletions cut 2 bases from V and 4 bases from J, with 8 bases between. The length of the CDR3 is 12 residues. Germline assignment: CDR1 GTSNPN and CDR2 SVGIG (reference sequence). CDR3 protein: CAWSRDATEAFF. The CDR3 coding sequence is TGTGCCTGGAGTAGGGATGCCACTGAAGCTTTCTTT.

The V and J genes are TRBV12-3 or TRBV12-4 and TRBJ1-1; TRBD1 matches at 7 bases. The V segment lost 3 bases and the J segment 1 base; nucleotides outside the gene matches: 8. This CDR3 has 16 amino acids. The CDR3 loop reads CASSFWATGANTEAFF. CDR3 DNA: TGTGCCAGCAGTTTTTGGGCTACAGGGGCGAACACTGAAGCTTTCTTT.

The rearrangement uses TRBV20-1 and TRBJ1-5; TRBD1 matches at 12 bases. Germline loops: CDR1 DFQATT, CDR2 SNEGSKA (reference sequence). There are 14 residues in the CDR3. V dropped 6 bases and J dropped 6; count of bases not matched to a gene: 6. The CDR3 sequence is CSAPGQGATQPQHF. The CDR3 DNA sequence: TGCAGTGCCCCGGGACAGGGGGCAACTCAGCCCCAGCATTTT.